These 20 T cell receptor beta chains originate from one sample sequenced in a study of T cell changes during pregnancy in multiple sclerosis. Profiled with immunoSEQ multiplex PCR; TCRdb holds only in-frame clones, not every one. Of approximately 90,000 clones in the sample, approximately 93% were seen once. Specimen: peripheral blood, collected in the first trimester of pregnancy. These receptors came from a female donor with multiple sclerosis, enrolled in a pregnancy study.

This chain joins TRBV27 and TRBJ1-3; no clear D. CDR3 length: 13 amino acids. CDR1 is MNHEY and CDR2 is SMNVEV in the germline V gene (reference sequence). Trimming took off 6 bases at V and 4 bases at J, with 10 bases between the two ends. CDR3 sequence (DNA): TGTGCCAGCAGGACGGCAGGCGGAAACACCATATATTTT. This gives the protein CASRTAGGNTIYF.

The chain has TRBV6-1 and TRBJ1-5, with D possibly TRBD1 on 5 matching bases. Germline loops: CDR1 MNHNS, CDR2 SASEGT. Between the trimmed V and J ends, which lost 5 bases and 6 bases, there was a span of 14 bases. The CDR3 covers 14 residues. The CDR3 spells CASSIGVRRQPQHF. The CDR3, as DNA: TGTGCCAGCAGTATAGGGGTAAGACGTCAGCCCCAGCATTTT.

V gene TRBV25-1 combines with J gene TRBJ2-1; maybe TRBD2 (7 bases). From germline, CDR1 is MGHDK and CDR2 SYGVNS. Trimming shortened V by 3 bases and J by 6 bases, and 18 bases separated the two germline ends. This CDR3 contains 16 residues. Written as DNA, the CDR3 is TGTGCCAGCAGTGAGATCGGGGGGCGCCGTTTCAATGAGCAGTTCTTC. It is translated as CASSEIGGRRFNEQFF.

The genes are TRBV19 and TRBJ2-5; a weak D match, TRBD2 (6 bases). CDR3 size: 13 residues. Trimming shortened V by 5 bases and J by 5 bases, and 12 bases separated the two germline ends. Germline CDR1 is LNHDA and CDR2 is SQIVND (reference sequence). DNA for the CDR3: TGTGCCAGTAGTGAGCGGGTTGGGGAGACCCAGTACTTC. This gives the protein CASSERVGETQYF.

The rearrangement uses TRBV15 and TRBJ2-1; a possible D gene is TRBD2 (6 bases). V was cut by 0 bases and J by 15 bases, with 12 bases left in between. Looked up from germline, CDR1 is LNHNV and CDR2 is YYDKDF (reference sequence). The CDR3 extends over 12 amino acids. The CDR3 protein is CATSRDLEGRFF. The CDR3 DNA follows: TGTGCCACCAGCAGAGATCTGGAGGGTAGGTTCTTC.

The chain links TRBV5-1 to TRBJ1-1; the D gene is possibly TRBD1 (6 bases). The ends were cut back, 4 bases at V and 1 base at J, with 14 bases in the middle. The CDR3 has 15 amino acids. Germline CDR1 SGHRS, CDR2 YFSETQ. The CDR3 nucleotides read TGCGCCAGCAGCAGGGGGACCGGGAAGAACACTGAAGCTTTCTTT. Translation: CASSRGTGKNTEAFF.

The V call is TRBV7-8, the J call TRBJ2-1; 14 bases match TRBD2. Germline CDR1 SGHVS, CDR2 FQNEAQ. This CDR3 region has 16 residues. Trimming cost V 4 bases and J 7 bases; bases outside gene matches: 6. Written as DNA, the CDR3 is TGTGCCAGCAGCTCCTGGACTAGCGGGGGGTTAAATGAGCAGTTCTTC. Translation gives CASSSWTSGGLNEQFF.

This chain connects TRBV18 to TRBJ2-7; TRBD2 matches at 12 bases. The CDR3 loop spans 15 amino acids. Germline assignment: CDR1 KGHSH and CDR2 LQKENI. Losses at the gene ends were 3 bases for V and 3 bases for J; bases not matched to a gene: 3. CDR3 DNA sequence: TGTGCCAGCTCACCCGGACTAGCGGGGATCTACGAGCAGTACTTC. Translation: CASSPGLAGIYEQYF.

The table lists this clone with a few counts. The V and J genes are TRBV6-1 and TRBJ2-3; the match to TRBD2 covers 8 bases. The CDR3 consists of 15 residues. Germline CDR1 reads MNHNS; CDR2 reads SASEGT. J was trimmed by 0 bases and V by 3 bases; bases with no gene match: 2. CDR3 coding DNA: TGTGCCAGCAGTGAGATAGCGGGGAGCACAGATACGCAGTATTTT. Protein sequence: CASSEIAGSTDTQYF.

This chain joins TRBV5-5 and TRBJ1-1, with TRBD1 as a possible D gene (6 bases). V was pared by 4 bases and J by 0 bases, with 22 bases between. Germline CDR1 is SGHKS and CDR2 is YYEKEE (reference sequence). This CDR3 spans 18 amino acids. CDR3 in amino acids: CASSAVGGAAKLNTEAFF. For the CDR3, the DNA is TGTGCCAGCAGCGCCGTCGGGGGGGCTGCGAAATTGAACACTGAAGCTTTCTTT.

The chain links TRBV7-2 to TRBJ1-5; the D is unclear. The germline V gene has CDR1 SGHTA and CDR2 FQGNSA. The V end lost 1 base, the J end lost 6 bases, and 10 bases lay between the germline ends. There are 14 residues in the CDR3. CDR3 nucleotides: TGTGCCAGCAGCTTAGGTTCTCCAGGTCAGCCCCAGCATTTT. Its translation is CASSLGSPGQPQHF. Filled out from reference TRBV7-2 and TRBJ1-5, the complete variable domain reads GAGVSQSPSNKVTEKGKDVELRCDPISGHTALYWYRQSLGQGLEFLIYFQGNSAPDKSGLPSDRFSAERTGGSVSTLTIQRTQQEDSAVYLCASSLGSPGQPQHFGDGTRLSIL.

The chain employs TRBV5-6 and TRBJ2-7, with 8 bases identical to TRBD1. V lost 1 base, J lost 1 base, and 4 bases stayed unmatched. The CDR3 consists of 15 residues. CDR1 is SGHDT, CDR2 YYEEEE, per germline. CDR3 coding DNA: TGTGCCAGCAGCTTGACAGGGGGTAAATCCTACGAGCAGTACTTC. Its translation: CASSLTGGKSYEQYF.

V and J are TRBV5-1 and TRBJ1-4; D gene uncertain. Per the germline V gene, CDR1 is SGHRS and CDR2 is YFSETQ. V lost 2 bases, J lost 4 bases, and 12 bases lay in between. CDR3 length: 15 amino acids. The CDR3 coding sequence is TGCGCCAGCAGCTTTTCGGGAGGCGTTAATGAAAAACTGTTTTTT. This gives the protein CASSFSGGVNEKLFF. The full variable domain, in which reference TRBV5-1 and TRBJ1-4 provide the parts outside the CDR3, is KAGVTQTPRYLIKTRGQQVTLSCSPISGHRSVSWYQQTPGQGLQFLFEYFSETQRNKGNFPGRFSGRQFSNSRSEMNVSTLELGDSALYLCASSFSGGVNEKLFFGSGTQLSVL.

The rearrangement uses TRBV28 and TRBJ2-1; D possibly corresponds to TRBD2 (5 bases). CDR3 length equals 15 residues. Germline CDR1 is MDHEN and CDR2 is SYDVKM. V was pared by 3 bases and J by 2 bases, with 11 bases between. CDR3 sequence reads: CASSFVGSTYNEQFF. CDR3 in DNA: TGTGCCAGCAGTTTTGTGGGGAGCACCTACAATGAGCAGTTCTTC.

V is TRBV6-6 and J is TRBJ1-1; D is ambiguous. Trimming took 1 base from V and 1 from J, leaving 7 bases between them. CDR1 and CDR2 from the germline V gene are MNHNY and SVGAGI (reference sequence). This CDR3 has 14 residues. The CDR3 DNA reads TGTGCCAGCAGTTACTTTGAGGGGAACACTGAAGCTTTCTTT. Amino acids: CASSYFEGNTEAFF.

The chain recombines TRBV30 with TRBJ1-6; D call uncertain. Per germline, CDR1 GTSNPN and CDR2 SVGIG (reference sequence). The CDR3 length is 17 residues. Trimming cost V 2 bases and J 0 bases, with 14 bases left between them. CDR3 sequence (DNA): TGTGCCTGGAGTCCACTTGGTCTGAGCTCCTATAATTCACCCCTCCACTTT. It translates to CAWSPLGLSSYNSPLHF.

CDR3 amino acids: CSVEGGLAGGYEQYF. The CDR3 DNA reads as TGCAGCGTTGAAGGGGGACTAGCGGGAGGCTACGAGCAGTACTTC. The chain links TRBV29-1 to TRBJ2-7, with 15 bases identical to TRBD2. CDR3 length: 15 amino acids. V lost 1 base and J lost 3; bases outside the gene matches: 1. Germline V gene sequence: CDR1 SQVTM, CDR2 ANQGSEA.

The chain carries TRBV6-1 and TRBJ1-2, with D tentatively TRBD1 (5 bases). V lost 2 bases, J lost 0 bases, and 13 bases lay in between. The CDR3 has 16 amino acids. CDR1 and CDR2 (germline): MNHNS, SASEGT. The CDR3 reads CASSESGASSNYGYTF. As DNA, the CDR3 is TGTGCCAGCAGTGAATCTGGGGCCTCCTCTAACTATGGCTACACCTTC.

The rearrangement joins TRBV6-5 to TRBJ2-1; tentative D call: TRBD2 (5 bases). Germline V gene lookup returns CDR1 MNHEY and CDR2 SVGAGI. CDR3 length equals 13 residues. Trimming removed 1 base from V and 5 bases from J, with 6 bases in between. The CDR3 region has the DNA TGTGCCAGCAGTTACTGGCGGGACAATGAGCAGTTCTTC. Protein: CASSYWRDNEQFF.

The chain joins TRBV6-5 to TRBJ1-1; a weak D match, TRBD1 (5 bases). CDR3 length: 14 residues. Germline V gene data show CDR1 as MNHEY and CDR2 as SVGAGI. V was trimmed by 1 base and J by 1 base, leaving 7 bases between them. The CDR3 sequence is CASSYYDRNTEAFF. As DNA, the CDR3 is TGTGCCAGCAGTTACTATGACAGGAACACTGAAGCTTTCTTT.